Following are 28 T cell receptor beta chains from one sample sequenced in a study of blood T cell repertoires in COVID-19 (dated by TCRdb to 2019 to 2021). The library relied on the immunoSEQ multiplex PCR assay. The table was pulled from immuneACCESS by TCRdb, which kept in-frame rearrangements only. Such tables lose some clones; where checked, under half of the loss comes from unresolved V genes, and the rest has no known cause. Counted in this sample were around 120,000 clones; around four fifths of them appeared once. Over 2% of the sample belongs to the ten largest clones. Sequenced sample: peripheral blood. The receptors derive from a man aged 25-40 years with acute or convalescent COVID-19.

CDR3 in DNA: TGTGCCAGCAGCGGGGCTGGGGCCAACGTCCTGACTTTC. It is translated as CASSGAGANVLTF. The gene calls are TRBV6-5 and TRBJ2-6; perhaps TRBD2 as D (5 bases). V was shortened by 6 bases and J by 2 bases, with 5 bases between the two germline ends. This CDR3 has 13 residues. Germline V gene data show CDR1 as MNHEY and CDR2 as SVGAGI.

The CDR3, as DNA: TGTGCCAGTAGTAAGGGGCCCTCTGGAAACACCATATATTTT. This gives the protein CASSKGPSGNTIYF. The V gene is TRBV19, the J gene TRBJ1-3, with TRBD1 as a possible D gene (5 bases). The CDR3 has 14 residues. Germline V gene data show CDR1 as LNHDA and CDR2 as SQIVND (reference sequence). V was pared by 4 bases and J by 0 bases, with 7 bases between. The complete variable domain, with remaining parts taken from reference TRBV19 and TRBJ1-3, reads DGGITQSPKYLFRKEGQNVTLSCEQNLNHDAMYWYRQDPGQGLRLIYYSQIVNDFQKGDIAEGYSVSREKKESFPLTVTSAQKNPTAFYLCASSKGPSGNTIYFGEGSWLTVV.

This clone was seen more than once but under ten times. The rearrangement joins TRBV3-1 (or the pseudogene TRBV3-2) to TRBJ1-2; no definite D call. The CDR3 length is 13 residues. Trimming stripped 0 bases from V and 3 bases from J, with 5 bases between. The germline gives CDR1 LGHDT, CDR2 YNNKEL (reference sequence). The CDR3 DNA sequence: TGTGCCAGCAGCCAAGAAGCGGACTATGGCTACACCTTC. Its translation is CASSQEADYGYTF.

This chain links TRBV5-1 with TRBJ2-4; TRBD2 matches at 7 bases. Germline V gene lookup returns CDR1 SGHRS and CDR2 YFSETQ. Trimming took 0 bases from V and 5 from J; bases not matched to a gene: 14. The CDR3 is 18 residues long. The CDR3, as DNA: TGCGCCAGCAGCTTGGCCCTGCGTTCTATGCGGGAGCAAAACATTCAGTACTTC. Residues: CASSLALRSMREQNIQYF.

This rearrangement joins TRBV5-6 to TRBJ2-3, with D uncertain. CDR1 is SGHDT and CDR2 is YYEEEE in the germline V gene. The V end lost 0 bases, the J end lost 0 bases, and 5 bases lay between the germline ends. CDR3 length equals 14 residues. CDR3 nucleotide sequence: TGTGCCAGCAGCTTGGCAGGCAGCACAGATACGCAGTATTTT. Its translation: CASSLAGSTDTQYF.

This sequence joins TRBV9 and TRBJ2-1; D is undetermined. Trimming shortened V by 3 bases and J by 7 bases, and 11 bases separated the two germline ends. The V gene's germline CDR1 is SGDLS and CDR2 YYNGEE. The CDR3 sequence is 13 residues long. Here the CDR3 DNA reads TGTGCCAGCAGCGCCTCGACTCTAAATGAGCAGTTCTTC. Amino acids: CASSASTLNEQFF.

The gene calls are TRBV5-6 and TRBJ2-6; TRBD1 might be the D (6 bases). The germline CDR1 and CDR2 sequences are SGHDT and YYEEEE. V was pared by 3 bases and J by 4 bases, with 11 bases between. The CDR3 runs to 15 residues. The CDR3 loop reads CASSYDRYGANVLTF. In DNA, the CDR3 is TGTGCCAGCAGCTACGACAGGTACGGGGCCAACGTCCTGACTTTC.

This chain uses TRBV7-9 with TRBJ1-1; D call uncertain. From germline, CDR1 is SEHNR and CDR2 FQNEAQ (reference sequence). Trimming stripped 3 bases from V and 4 bases from J, with 9 bases between. There are 13 residues in the CDR3. CDR3 amino acids: CASSFEGITEAFF. The DNA for the CDR3 is TGTGCCAGCAGCTTCGAGGGAATCACTGAAGCTTTCTTT.

In its sample, this clone was seen once. The V and J genes are TRBV3-1 (or the pseudogene TRBV3-2) and TRBJ1-1; D not resolved. Looked up from germline, CDR1 is LGHDT and CDR2 is YNNKEL (reference sequence). This CDR3 spans 14 amino acids. Trimming removed 7 bases from V and 4 bases from J, with 16 bases in between. The CDR3 protein is CASTPEVGGTEAFF. CDR3 DNA: TGTGCCAGCACTCCTGAGGTTGGAGGCACTGAAGCTTTCTTT.

This rearrangement joins TRBV9 to TRBJ2-5, with D possibly being TRBD2 (6 bases). Germline CDR1 SGDLS, CDR2 YYNGEE. CDR3 size: 15 residues. V dropped 3 bases and J dropped 1 base, with 13 bases sitting between them. The CDR3, as DNA: TGTGCCAGCAGCGCCCATGGGGGGTCCCAAGAGACCCAGTACTTC. It specifies CASSAHGGSQETQYF.

This chain uses TRBV19 with TRBJ2-7; 7 positions match TRBD1. With V trimmed by 4 bases and J by 0 bases, 3 bases remained unmatched. Looked up from germline, CDR1 is LNHDA and CDR2 is SQIVND (reference sequence). This CDR3 region has 14 residues. CDR3 residues: CASSKRDSSYEQYF. In nucleotides, the CDR3 is TGTGCCAGTAGTAAAAGGGACAGCTCCTACGAGCAGTACTTC.

This chain joins TRBV2 and TRBJ2-5, with D tentatively TRBD1 (5 bases). The germline V gene has CDR1 SNHLY and CDR2 FYNNEI. Deletions cut 2 bases from V and 2 bases from J, with 9 bases between. The CDR3 is 14 amino acids. CDR3 in DNA: TGTGCCAGCAGTGAACAAGGACAACAAGAGACCCAGTACTTC. Protein sequence: CASSEQGQQETQYF.

This chain links TRBV7-3 with TRBJ2-3; D unclear. The germline V gene has CDR1 SGHTA and CDR2 FQGTGA. V dropped 5 bases and J dropped 4 bases, with 7 bases sitting between them. The CDR3 spans 12 residues. CDR3 sequence reads: CASSISPDTQYF. The DNA of the CDR3 is TGTGCCAGCAGCATATCCCCAGATACGCAGTATTTT. The full variable domain, its missing parts supplied by reference TRBV7-3 and TRBJ2-3, is GAGVSQTPSNKVTEKGKYVELRCDPISGHTALYWYRQSLGQGPEFLIYFQGTGAADDSGLPNDRFFAVRPEGSVSTLKIQRTERGDSAVYLCASSISPDTQYFGPGTRLTVL.

The chain has TRBV14 and TRBJ2-2; unclear D gene. V lost 0 bases, J lost 0 bases, and 8 bases lay in between. The CDR3 has 16 residues. Germline CDR1 SGHDN, CDR2 FVKESK. CDR3 amino acids: CASSQESVANTGELFF. The DNA for the CDR3 is TGTGCCAGCAGCCAAGAATCCGTTGCGAACACCGGGGAGCTGTTTTTT.

This chain connects TRBV25-1 to TRBJ1-2; 8 bases are shared with TRBD1. The J segment lost 7 bases and the V segment lost 4 bases, leaving 11 bases of the junction unmatched. The germline gives CDR1 MGHDK, CDR2 SYGVNS. The CDR3 has 15 amino acids. Here the CDR3 DNA reads TGTGCCAGCAGTGTCGTTCAGGGGGCGCAGGTTGGCTACACCTTC. This sequence encodes CASSVVQGAQVGYTF.

The chain carries TRBV5-4 and TRBJ1-1; 8 bases agree with TRBD1. The CDR3 covers 17 residues. The V and J ends lost 3 bases and 0 bases, in that order; junction bases with no gene match: 10. The V gene's germline CDR1 is SGHNT and CDR2 YYREEE (reference sequence). CDR3 bases: TGTGCCAGCAGCTCGGCCCTGACAGGGGATTTGAACACTGAAGCTTTCTTT. Translated: CASSSALTGDLNTEAFF. Full variable domain (outside the CDR3, taken from reference TRBV5-4 and TRBJ1-1): ETGVTQSPTHLIKTRGQQVTLRCSSQSGHNTVSWYQQALGQGPQFIFQYYREEENGRGNFPPRFSGLQFPNYSSELNVNALELDDSALYLCASSSALTGDLNTEAFFGQGTRLTVV.

This rearrangement joins TRBV5-1 to TRBJ2-2; TRBD1 matches at 8 bases. Germline V gene data show CDR1 as SGHRS and CDR2 as YFSETQ. The ends lost 4 bases at V and 7 bases at J; junction bases unmatched: 9. The CDR3 spans 15 residues. This chain's CDR3 is CASSLRTGRNGELFF. The CDR3 nucleotides are TGCGCCAGCAGCCTTAGGACAGGGCGTAACGGGGAGCTGTTTTTT.

The CDR3 nucleotides read TGTGCCAGCAGTTCAAGAGTTGGAAACACCATATATTTT. Translation: CASSSRVGNTIYF. V gene TRBV11-1 combines with J gene TRBJ1-3; D is undetermined. The CDR3 extends over 13 amino acids. CDR1 is SGHAT and CDR2 is FQDESV in the germline V gene (reference sequence). Trimming cost V 6 bases and J 3 bases, with 9 bases left between them. Full variable domain (missing parts from reference TRBV11-1 and TRBJ1-3): EAEVAQSPRYKITEKSQAVAFWCDPISGHATLYWYRQILGQGPELLVQFQDESVVDDSQLPKDRFSAERLKGVDSTLKIQPAELGDSAMYLCASSSRVGNTIYFGEGSWLTVV.

The chain has TRBV30 and TRBJ2-2; possible D gene TRBD2, 6 bases. Trimming cost V 3 bases and J 3 bases, with 8 bases left between them. The CDR3 covers 13 residues. Germline CDR1 GTSNPN, CDR2 SVGIG (reference sequence). CDR3 DNA sequence: TGTGCCTGGAGGGGACTGGACACCGGGGAGCTGTTTTTT. This codes for CAWRGLDTGELFF.

In DNA form, the CDR3 reads TGTGCCAGCAGCCCACAGGGGGGCTACGAGCAGTACTTC. Translation gives CASSPQGGYEQYF. This chain uses TRBV14 with TRBJ2-7, with 8 positions matching TRBD1. Germline V CDR1 and CDR2: SGHDN, FVKESK. V shed 4 bases, J shed 3 bases, and the junction held 2 bases outside the gene matches. The CDR3 is 13 residues long.

This clone was picked up one time. The chain is built from TRBV7-9 and TRBJ1-5; D gene unclear. There are 13 residues in the CDR3. Germline lookup yields CDR1 SEHNR and CDR2 FQNEAQ (reference sequence). V was pared by 5 bases and J by 9 bases, with 14 bases between. CDR3 nucleotide sequence: TGTGCCAGCAGCCGCGACCATAGAGGGCCCCAGCATTTT. This codes for CASSRDHRGPQHF.

The DNA of the CDR3 is TGTGCCAGCAGTTCTAGGACAGGGGAGGATGGCTACACCTTC. Protein product: CASSSRTGEDGYTF. The chain carries TRBV27 and TRBJ1-2; TRBD1 matches 9 bases. CDR3 length: 14 residues. V lost 4 bases to trimming and J lost 6 bases; unmatched junction nucleotides: 6. Germline CDR1 reads MNHEY; CDR2 reads SMNVEV (reference sequence).

This chain's CDR3 is CASSLAGGRAFF. The CDR3 DNA reads as TGTGCCAGCAGCTTAGCTGGGGGCAGAGCTTTCTTT. This chain joins TRBV13 and TRBJ1-1; D perhaps matches TRBD1 (6 bases). In germline, CDR1 is PRHDT, CDR2 FYEKMQ (reference sequence). The CDR3 has 12 amino acids. Between the trimmed V and J ends, which lost 1 base and 10 bases, there was a span of 10 bases.

CDR3: CASSPGGADTQYF. CDR3 coding DNA: TGTGCCAGCAGCCCTGGGGGGGCAGATACGCAGTATTTT. This chain uses TRBV6-1 with TRBJ2-3, with 7 positions matching TRBD2. The CDR3 spans 13 residues. Looked up from germline, CDR1 is MNHNS and CDR2 is SASEGT. V lost 6 bases, J lost 4 bases, and 4 bases stayed unmatched.

This chain uses TRBV18 with TRBJ1-2; tentative D call: TRBD1 (6 bases). Germline V gives CDR1 KGHSH, CDR2 LQKENI. The CDR3 runs 18 residues. Trimming took 4 bases from V and 4 from J, leaving 25 bases between them. CDR3 sequence reads: CASSRNEQGASLGYGYTF. CDR3 DNA: TGTGCCAGCTCACGAAATGAACAGGGTGCGAGTCTGGGCTATGGCTACACCTTC.

The chain joins TRBV9 to TRBJ1-5, with TRBD1 matching over 8 bases. Germline-derived CDR1 and CDR2 are SGDLS and YYNGEE. J lost 9 bases, V lost 0 bases, and 5 bases had no gene match. The CDR3 is 14 amino acids. The CDR3 region is CASSVGQGNSPQHF. The CDR3 DNA sequence: TGTGCCAGCAGCGTAGGACAGGGGAATTCGCCCCAGCATTTT.

J is TRBJ1-5 and V is TRBV27; D remains ambiguous. The V gene's germline CDR1 is MNHEY and CDR2 SMNVEV (reference sequence). Deletions cut 4 bases from V and 0 bases from J, with 4 bases between. CDR3 size: 13 residues. CDR3 sequence reads: CASSSNSNQPQHF. The CDR3, as DNA: TGTGCCAGCAGTTCAAATAGCAATCAGCCCCAGCATTTT.

V gene TRBV30 combines with J gene TRBJ1-2; TRBD1 is a possible D gene (6 bases). This CDR3 comprises 14 residues. V lost 0 bases, J lost 5 bases, and 13 bases lay in between. Germline V gene sequence: CDR1 GTSNPN, CDR2 SVGIG (reference sequence). CDR3 in amino acids: CAWSVPGVNYGYTF. Written as DNA, the CDR3 is TGTGCCTGGAGTGTCCCAGGGGTCAATTATGGCTACACCTTC.